This T cell receptor beta chain was captured by sequencing in a study of CD8 T cells in Susac syndrome. Random hexamers were used to reverse transcribe the RNA input (0.5 to 1 ug). MiXCR, applied by TCRdb to the immunoSEQ multiplex PCR reads, yields one record per CDR3 protein. The table lists 100,000 to 150,000 distinct CDR3 sequences, around 94% of them singletons. Between the trimmed V and J ends, which lost 3 bases and 9 bases, there was a span of 15 bases. The CDR3 covers 13 residues. This clonotype has a single count. The chain uses TRBV12-3 or TRBV12-4 and TRBJ2-7; D unresolved. The sequence was collected from a human donor with Susac syndrome. Material for sequencing was CD8+ T cells from PBMCs. The CDR3 DNA sequence: TGTGCCAGCAGTTTTCGGCCCGGCGGAGTGCAGTACTTC. It encodes CASSFRPGGVQYF.